The 8 T cell receptor beta chains below were found in one sample sequenced in a study of CD8 T cells in ankylosing spondylitis (dated by TCRdb to about 2017). The library was produced with 5' RACE. Sequencing was carried out with an Illumina HiSeq 2500. TCRdb reran the public reads through fastp at Q25 and MiXCR, keeping productive beta chains. A single entry per CDR3 protein holds the most common genes and DNA from its merged rows. This sample holds 200,000 to 300,000 distinct CDR3 sequences; under 12% were observed only once. The ten largest make up around 2.6% of the sample. The source material was blood, either unsorted or a sorted T cell fraction (not recorded which). The receptor set was obtained from a male donor with ankylosing spondylitis or in good health (not recorded which).

This clonotype was found many times. The chain combines TRBV29-1 with TRBJ1-1; D not certain. The CDR3 consists of 14 residues. V dropped 0 bases and J dropped 0 bases, with 8 bases sitting between them. The germline CDR1 and CDR2 sequences are SQVTM and ANQGSEA. The CDR3, as DNA: TGCAGCGTTGAAGATCTTACAATGAACACTGAAGCTTTCTTT. Translated, it gives CSVEDLTMNTEAFF.

Ten or more counts support this clonotype. The V gene is TRBV3-1, the J gene TRBJ2-4; 7 bases align to TRBD2. The V gene's germline CDR1 is LGHDT and CDR2 YNNKEL (reference sequence). V shed 4 bases, J shed 1 base, and the junction held 10 bases outside the gene matches. This CDR3 region has 17 residues. The CDR3 coding sequence is TGTGCCAGCAGCCTTTCTGGACTAGTGGGGGCCAAAAACATTCAGTACTTC. It specifies CASSLSGLVGAKNIQYF. Filled out from reference TRBV3-1 and TRBJ2-4, the complete variable domain reads DTAVSQTPKYLVTQMGNDKSIKCEQNLGHDTMYWYKQDSKKFLKIMFSYNNKELIINETVPNRFSPKSPDKAHLNLHINSLELGDSAVYFCASSLSGLVGAKNIQYFGAGTRLSVL.

This chain uses TRBV12-3 or TRBV12-4 with TRBJ1-1, with 8 positions matching TRBD1. V was pared by 3 bases and J by 5 bases, with 8 bases of the junction left unmatched. This CDR3 is 15 amino acids long. CDR3: CASSFRGTGGTEAFF. CDR3 sequence (DNA): TGTGCCAGCAGTTTTAGGGGGACAGGTGGAACTGAAGCTTTCTTT.

For this clonotype: With a much larger clone just one base away, this may be a read error. The chain has TRBV7-8 and TRBJ2-3; 7 nucleotides match TRBD1. Germline assignment: CDR1 SGHVS and CDR2 FQNEAQ. The CDR3 is made up of 15 amino acids. V gave up 7 bases and J gave up 2 bases; unmatched junction bases: 9. Here the CDR3 reads CASNSGTVVTDTQYF. The CDR3 coding sequence is TGTGCCAGCAACTCCGGGACAGTTGTCACAGATACGCAGTATTTT.

The chain has TRBV7-2 and TRBJ2-7, with 11 bases identical to TRBD2. The germline V gene has CDR1 SGHTA and CDR2 FQGNSA. Trimming at V came to 5 bases and at J to 2 bases, leaving 5 bases not matched to a gene. The CDR3 contains 15 residues. CDR3 coding DNA: TGTGCCAGCAGCCAACGACTAGCGGGACCCTACGAGCAGTACTTC. Translated, it gives CASSQRLAGPYEQYF.

This clonotype appeared a few times. The rearrangement uses TRBV20-1 and TRBJ1-1; no clear D gene. Germline V gives CDR1 DFQATT, CDR2 SNEGSKA (reference sequence). This CDR3 has 13 residues. Trimming left V 3 bases short and J 2 bases short, with 10 bases between. CDR3 DNA: TGCAGTGCTAGCTATTCGGCTAACACTGAAGCTTTCTTT. It yields the protein CSASYSANTEAFF.

This clonotype appeared many times. CDR3 nucleotides: TGTGCCAGCAGCGTGCGGGATACGCAGTATTTT. This sequence encodes CASSVRDTQYF. The chain joins TRBV2 to TRBJ2-3; no clear D gene. CDR1 is SNHLY, CDR2 FYNNEI, per germline. This CDR3 comprises 11 residues. V shed 6 bases and J shed 6 bases, with 7 bases lying between them.

This clonotype was recorded many times. The chain recombines TRBV5-6 with TRBJ1-1; maybe TRBD1 (6 bases). This CDR3 region has 15 residues. Per germline, CDR1 SGHDT and CDR2 YYEEEE. Trimming stripped 4 bases from V and 5 bases from J, with 18 bases between. This CDR3 is CASSPILTQGTEAFF. The CDR3 nucleotides are TGTGCCAGCAGCCCTATACTAACGCAGGGGACTGAAGCTTTCTTT.